Each of the 18 T cell receptor beta chains below was sequenced from the same sample in a study of metastatic and nonmetastatic thyroid tumors. Prior to thyroid surgery, none of the patients had received any treatment. Via MiXCR, TCRdb re-called the PCR reads. Of some 55,000 clones listed, roughly 20% are singletons. Input material: blood. The receptors shown here come from a female donor with papillary thyroid cancer or a benign thyroid nodule (not recorded which). Some clones in this sample may be carry-over from other donors' samples.

The table lists this clone with a few counts. This clone may be a read error of a much larger clone one base away. The chain combines TRBV28 with TRBJ2-3, with D possibly TRBD2 on 6 matching bases. Trimming removed 5 bases from V and 3 bases from J, with 18 bases in between. Per germline, CDR1 MDHEN and CDR2 SYDVKM. This CDR3 contains 16 residues. CDR3 in DNA: TGTGCCAGCAGTCCATGGGGGGTCGAGGTAACAGATACGCAGTATTTT. Residues: CASSPWGVEVTDTQYF.

The table lists this clone with many counts. V and J are TRBV6-1 and TRBJ1-1; 7 bases align to TRBD1. The germline V gene encodes CDR1 MNHNS and CDR2 SASEGT. The CDR3 is 16 amino acids. Trimming removed 6 bases from V and 4 bases from J; junction bases left unmatched: 14. CDR3 sequence reads: CASSTATTGASTEAFF. The CDR3 nucleotides are TGTGCCAGCAGCACGGCCACCACAGGGGCTAGCACTGAAGCTTTCTTT.

By its share, this clone is medium-sized. The gene calls are TRBV7-2 and TRBJ2-7; TRBD2 matches 11 bases. Trimming cost V 5 bases and J 4 bases; bases outside gene matches: 10. CDR1 and CDR2 (germline): SGHTA, FQGNSA. CDR3 length equals 16 residues. The CDR3 region is CASSPRLAGYGYEQYF. DNA for the CDR3: TGTGCCAGCAGCCCGCGACTAGCGGGGTATGGGTACGAGCAGTACTTC. The full variable domain, with the rest looked up from reference TRBV7-2 and TRBJ2-7, is GAGVSQSPSNKVTEKGKDVELRCDPISGHTALYWYRQSLGQGLEFLIYFQGNSAPDKSGLPSDRFSAERTGGSVSTLTIQRTQQEDSAVYLCASSPRLAGYGYEQYFGPGTRLTVT.

The chain carries TRBV28 and TRBJ2-7, with unresolved D. The CDR3 runs to 12 residues. Trimming shortened V by 7 bases and J by 3 bases, and 10 bases separated the two germline ends. From germline, CDR1 is MDHEN and CDR2 SYDVKM. CDR3 protein: CASTDLGYEQYF. The CDR3 DNA is TGTGCCAGCACAGACCTGGGCTACGAGCAGTACTTC.

This clone was detected many times. The rearrangement uses TRBV20-1 and TRBJ2-7; maybe TRBD1 (5 bases). CDR3 length: 13 residues. Germline V gene data show CDR1 as DFQATT and CDR2 as SNEGSKA (reference sequence). Trimming cost V 0 bases and J 5 bases, with 11 bases left between them. The CDR3 nucleotides are TGCAGTGCTAGAGATCCAGGGTCTGACGAGCAGTACTTC. This translates into CSARDPGSDEQYF.

Many counts were recorded for this clone. The genes are TRBV6-1 and TRBJ2-7; 7 bases align to TRBD2. The CDR3 loop spans 15 amino acids. Trimming removed 3 bases from V and 2 bases from J; junction bases left unmatched: 7. In germline, CDR1 is MNHNS, CDR2 SASEGT. This CDR3 reads CASSEGGSIPYEQYF. In nucleotides, the CDR3 is TGTGCCAGCAGTGAGGGCGGGAGTATCCCCTACGAGCAGTACTTC.

This clone occurred many times. The rearrangement links TRBV19 to TRBJ1-5; unclear D gene. The V end lost 5 bases, the J end lost 3 bases, and 8 bases lay between the germline ends. CDR3 length: 13 amino acids. In germline, CDR1 is LNHDA, CDR2 SQIVND (reference sequence). CDR3 nucleotide sequence: TGTGCCAGTAGTCAGCAGTTCAATCAGCCCCAGCATTTT. It translates to CASSQQFNQPQHF.

This clone was counted at least ten times. This chain links TRBV5-1 with TRBJ2-5, with 8 bases matching TRBD2. CDR1 and CDR2 from the germline V gene are SGHRS and YFSETQ. V was pared by 3 bases and J by 2 bases, with 6 bases of the junction left unmatched. This CDR3 has 15 residues. CDR3 sequence: CASSSSSGLQETQYF. As DNA, the CDR3 is TGCGCCAGCAGCTCATCTAGCGGGTTGCAAGAGACCCAGTACTTC.

This clone was picked up many times. The V and J genes are TRBV12-5 and TRBJ2-3; 12 bases match TRBD2. J lost 7 bases, V lost 4 bases, and 6 bases had no gene match. The V gene's germline CDR1 is LGHNT and CDR2 FRNRAP. The CDR3 contains 15 residues. CDR3 loop: CASGSTSGGKHTQYF. CDR3 nucleotide sequence: TGTGCTAGTGGTTCCACTAGCGGGGGGAAGCATACGCAGTATTTT.

This clone was recorded a few times. The J gene is TRBJ2-3, the V gene TRBV4-2; no definite D call. The V and J ends lost 2 bases and 1 base respectively, with 7 bases between them. Germline V lookup: CDR1 LGHNA, CDR2 YNFKEQ. The CDR3 extends over 14 amino acids. CDR3 protein: CASSQLFGTDTQYF. CDR3 nucleotides: TGTGCCAGCAGCCAATTGTTTGGCACAGATACGCAGTATTTT.

In this sample, this clone turned up many times. The chain recombines TRBV28 with TRBJ1-1; D is unresolved. The CDR3 has 12 residues. The V end lost 5 bases, the J end lost 4 bases, and 8 bases lay between the germline ends. Germline-derived CDR1 and CDR2 are MDHEN and SYDVKM. CDR3 amino acids: CASSPPLTEAFF. The CDR3 DNA follows: TGTGCCAGCAGTCCCCCCCTCACTGAAGCTTTCTTT.

This clone has at least ten counts. The J gene is TRBJ1-5, the V gene TRBV7-9; D is perhaps TRBD1 (5 bases). V lost 5 bases and J lost 4, with 15 bases in between. This CDR3 spans 15 amino acids. Per germline, CDR1 SEHNR and CDR2 FQNEAQ (reference sequence). For the CDR3, the DNA is TGTGCCAGCAGCCTAGGGACCAACAGGAATCAGCCCCAGCATTTT. Protein: CASSLGTNRNQPQHF.

There are many counts of this clone. The J gene is TRBJ2-7, the V gene TRBV10-3; 9 bases are a match to TRBD1. Germline V gives CDR1 ENHRY, CDR2 SYGVKD. J gave up 5 bases and V 6 bases, and 8 bases lay outside the gene matches. CDR3 length: 14 residues. The DNA of the CDR3 is TGTGCCATCAGGGGACAGGGTTGGGAAAACGAGCAGTACTTC. Its protein product is CAIRGQGWENEQYF.

The genes are TRBV6-1 and TRBJ2-1; D unresolved. Germline-derived CDR1 and CDR2 are MNHNS and SASEGT. The V and J ends lost 10 bases and 0 bases respectively, with 16 bases between them. The CDR3 extends over 15 amino acids. The CDR3 is CAIQIYPDSYNEQFF. Written as DNA, the CDR3 is TGTGCCATCCAGATATACCCCGACTCCTACAATGAGCAGTTCTTC.

This clone was recorded many times. The chain links TRBV7-2 to TRBJ1-6; tentatively, D is TRBD1 (6 bases). In germline, CDR1 is SGHTA, CDR2 FQGNSA. This CDR3 is built from 14 residues. The germline V and J ends were trimmed by 3 bases and 11 bases, with 14 bases remaining between them. In DNA form, the CDR3 reads TGTGCCAGCAGCTTCGCCAGGGGAGGGACACCCCTCCACTTT. Its protein product is CASSFARGGTPLHF.

This clone was seen repeatedly, ten times or more. The rearrangement uses TRBV19 and TRBJ1-2, with a weak D call TRBD1 (5 bases). V lost 2 bases and J 2 bases, leaving 12 bases between the germline ends. This CDR3 comprises 15 residues. Germline lookup yields CDR1 LNHDA and CDR2 SQIVND (reference sequence). DNA for the CDR3: TGTGCCAGTAGTATACCGGGACGGACGAACTATGGCTACACCTTC. Its translation: CASSIPGRTNYGYTF.

This clone came up many times. This chain links TRBV11-2 with TRBJ2-1; 10 bases align to TRBD2. Germline V lookup: CDR1 SGHAT, CDR2 FQNNGV. The V gene end was trimmed by 5 bases and the J gene end by 7 bases; junction bases not matched to a gene: 5. The CDR3 has 14 residues. The CDR3 DNA reads as TGTGCCAGCAGCCCCAGCGGGAGGGGGAATGAGCAGTTCTTC. Its translation: CASSPSGRGNEQFF. The full variable domain, with the rest looked up from reference TRBV11-2 and TRBJ2-1, is EAGVAQSPRYKIIEKRQSVAFWCNPISGHATLYWYQQILGQGPKLLIQFQNNGVVDDSQLPKDRFSAERLKGVDSTLKIQPAKLEDSAVYLCASSPSGRGNEQFFGPGTRLTVL.

This clone was picked up many times. The J gene is TRBJ2-1, the V gene TRBV20-1, with TRBD2 matching over 9 bases. The V segment lost 5 bases and the J segment 6 bases; nucleotides outside the gene matches: 14. CDR1 and CDR2 (germline): DFQATT, SNEGSKA (reference sequence). This CDR3 comprises 16 residues. This CDR3 is CSAGSLSGRLANEQFF. DNA of the CDR3: TGCAGTGCTGGCTCCCTTAGCGGGAGATTAGCCAATGAGCAGTTCTTC.